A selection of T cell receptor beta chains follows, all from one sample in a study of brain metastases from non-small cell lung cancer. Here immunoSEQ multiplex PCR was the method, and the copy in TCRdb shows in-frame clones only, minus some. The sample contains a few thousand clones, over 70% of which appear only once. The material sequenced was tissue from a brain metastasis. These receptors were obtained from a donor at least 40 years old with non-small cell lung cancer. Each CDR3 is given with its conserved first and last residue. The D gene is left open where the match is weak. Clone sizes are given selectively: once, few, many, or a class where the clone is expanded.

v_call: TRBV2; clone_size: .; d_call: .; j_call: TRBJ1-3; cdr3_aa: CASSGASGTIYF; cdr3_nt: TGTGCCAGCAGTGGGGCAAGTGGGACCATATATTTT
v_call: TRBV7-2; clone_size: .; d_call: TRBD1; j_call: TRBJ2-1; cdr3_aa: CASSTDRGRTYEQFF; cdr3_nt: TGTGCCAGCAGCACCGACAGGGGGCGTACCTATGAGCAGTTCTTC
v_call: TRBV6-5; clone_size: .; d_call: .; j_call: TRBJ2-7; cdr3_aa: CVSSYSGEYGEQYF; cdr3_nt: TGTGTCAGCAGTTACTCGGGGGAATACGGGGAGCAGTACTTC
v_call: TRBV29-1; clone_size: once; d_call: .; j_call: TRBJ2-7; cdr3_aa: CSVEDDSYEQYF; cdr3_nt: TGCAGCGTTGAGGACGACTCCTACGAGCAGTACTTC
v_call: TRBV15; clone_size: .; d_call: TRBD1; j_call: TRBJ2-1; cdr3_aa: CATSTKTRTGFNEQFF; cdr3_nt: TGTGCCACCAGCACAAAGACCAGGACAGGGTTCAATGAGCAGTTCTTC
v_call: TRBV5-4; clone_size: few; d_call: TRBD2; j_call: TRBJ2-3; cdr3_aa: CASSSGTSGPTDTQYF; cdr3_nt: TGTGCCAGCAGCTCCGGGACTAGCGGGCCGACAGATACGCAGTATTTT
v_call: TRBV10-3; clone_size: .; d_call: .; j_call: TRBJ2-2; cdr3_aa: CAISERGLAANTGELFF; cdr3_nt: TGTGCCATCAGTGAACGGGGGCTAGCAGCGAACACCGGGGAGCTGTTTTTT
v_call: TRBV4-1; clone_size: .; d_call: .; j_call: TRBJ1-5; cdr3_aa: CASSQAGRGSNQPQHF; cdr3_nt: TGCGCCAGCAGCCAGGCAGGGAGGGGTAGCAATCAGCCCCAGCATTTT
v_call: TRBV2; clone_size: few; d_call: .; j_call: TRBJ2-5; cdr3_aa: CVASPGTSRQETQYF; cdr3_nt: TGTGTTGCTTCTCCTGGGACCTCTCGGCAAGAGACCCAGTACTTC
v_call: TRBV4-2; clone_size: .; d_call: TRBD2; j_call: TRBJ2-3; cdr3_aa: CASSQGLVGGTSVADTQYF; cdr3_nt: TGTGCCAGCAGCCAAGGTCTCGTGGGCGGGACTAGCGTAGCAGATACGCAGTATTTT
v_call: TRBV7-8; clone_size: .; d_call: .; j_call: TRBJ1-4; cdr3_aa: CASSGGHEKLFF; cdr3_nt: TGTGCCAGCAGTGGAGGTCATGAAAAACTGTTTTTT
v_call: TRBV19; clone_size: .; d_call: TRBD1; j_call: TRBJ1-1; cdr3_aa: CASSWTGTYTEAFF; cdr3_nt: TGTGCCAGTAGTTGGACAGGGACGTACACTGAAGCTTTCTTT
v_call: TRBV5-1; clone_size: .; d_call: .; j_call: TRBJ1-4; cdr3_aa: CASSSTGTPSYEKLFF; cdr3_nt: TGCGCCAGCAGCTCGACCGGGACTCCCTCGTACGAAAAACTGTTTTTT
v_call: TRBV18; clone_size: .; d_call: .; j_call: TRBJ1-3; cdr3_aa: CASSPSSDVSGNTIYF; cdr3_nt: TGTGCCAGCTCACCCTCTAGTGATGTATCTGGAAACACCATATATTTT
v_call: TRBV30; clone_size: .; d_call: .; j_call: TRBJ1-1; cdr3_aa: CAWSVQGNTEAFF; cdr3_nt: TGTGCCTGGAGTGTACAGGGGAACACTGAAGCTTTCTTT
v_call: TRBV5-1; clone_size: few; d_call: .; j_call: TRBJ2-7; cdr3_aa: CASSSQVSGAHEQYF; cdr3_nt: TGCGCCAGCAGCTCCCAAGTATCAGGGGCCCACGAGCAGTACTTC
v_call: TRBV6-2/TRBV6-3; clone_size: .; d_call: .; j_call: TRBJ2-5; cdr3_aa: CASSYSRQETQYF; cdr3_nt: TGTGCCAGCAGTTACTCCAGGCAAGAGACCCAGTACTTC
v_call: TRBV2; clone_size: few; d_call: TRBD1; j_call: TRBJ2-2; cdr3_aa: CASSEDRGLAGELFF; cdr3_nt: TGTGCCAGCAGTGAGGACAGGGGCTTGGCCGGGGAGCTGTTTTTT
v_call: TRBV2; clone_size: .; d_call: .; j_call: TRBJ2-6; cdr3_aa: CASSEDRVGSGANVLTF; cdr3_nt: .
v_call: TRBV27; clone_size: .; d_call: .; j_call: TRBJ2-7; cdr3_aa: CASRGAGASSYEQYF; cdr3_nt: TGTGCCAGCAGGGGGGCGGGAGCAAGCTCCTACGAGCAATACTTC
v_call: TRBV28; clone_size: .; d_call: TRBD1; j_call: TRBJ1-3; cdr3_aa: CASRLGQVGNTIYF; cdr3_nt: TGTGCCAGCAGACTAGGACAGGTGGGAAACACCATATATTTT
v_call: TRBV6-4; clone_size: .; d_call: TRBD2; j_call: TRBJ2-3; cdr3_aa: CASSFGTSGTDTQYF; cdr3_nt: TGTGCCAGCAGCTTCGGGACTAGCGGAACAGATACGCAGTATTTT
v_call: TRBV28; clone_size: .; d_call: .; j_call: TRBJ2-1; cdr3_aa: CASISTLSSYNEQFF; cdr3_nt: TGTGCCAGCATCTCCACGTTAAGCTCCTACAATGAGCAGTTCTTC
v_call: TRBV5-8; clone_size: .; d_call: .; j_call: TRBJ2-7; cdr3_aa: CASSGTALTYEQYF; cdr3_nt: TGTGCCAGCAGTGGGACGGCTCTTACCTACGAGCAGTACTTC
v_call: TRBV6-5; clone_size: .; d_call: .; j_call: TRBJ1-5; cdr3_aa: CASSKSDSNQPQHF; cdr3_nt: TGTGCCAGCAGCAAAAGTGATAGCAATCAGCCCCAGCATTTT
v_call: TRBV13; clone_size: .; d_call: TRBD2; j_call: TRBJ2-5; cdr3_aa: CASSLGGVTKTQYF; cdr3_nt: TGTGCCAGCAGCTTGGGAGGGGTCACGAAGACCCAGTACTTC